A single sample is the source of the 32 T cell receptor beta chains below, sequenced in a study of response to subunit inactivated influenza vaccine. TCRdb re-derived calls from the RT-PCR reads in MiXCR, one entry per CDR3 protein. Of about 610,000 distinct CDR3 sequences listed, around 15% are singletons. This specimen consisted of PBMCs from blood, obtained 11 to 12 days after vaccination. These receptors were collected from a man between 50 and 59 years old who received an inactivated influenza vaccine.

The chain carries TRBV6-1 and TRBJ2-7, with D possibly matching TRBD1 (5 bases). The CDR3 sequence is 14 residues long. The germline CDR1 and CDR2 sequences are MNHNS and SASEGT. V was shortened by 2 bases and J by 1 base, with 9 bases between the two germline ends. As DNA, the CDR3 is TGTGCCAGCAGTGAAATAAAGGGGTCCTACGAGCAGTACTTC. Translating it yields CASSEIKGSYEQYF.

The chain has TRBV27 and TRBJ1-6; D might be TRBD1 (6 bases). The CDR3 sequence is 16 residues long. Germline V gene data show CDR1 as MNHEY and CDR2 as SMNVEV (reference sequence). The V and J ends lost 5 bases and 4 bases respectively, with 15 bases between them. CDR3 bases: TGTGCCAGCAGTAGCGCGGGACAAATTTATAATTCACCCCTCCACTTT. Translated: CASSSAGQIYNSPLHF.

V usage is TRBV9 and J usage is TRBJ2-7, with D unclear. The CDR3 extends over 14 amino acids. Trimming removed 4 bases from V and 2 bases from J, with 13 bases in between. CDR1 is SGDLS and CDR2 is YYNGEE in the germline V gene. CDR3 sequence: CASSPRERPYEQYF. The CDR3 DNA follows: TGTGCCAGCAGCCCCCGTGAGAGGCCCTACGAGCAGTACTTC.

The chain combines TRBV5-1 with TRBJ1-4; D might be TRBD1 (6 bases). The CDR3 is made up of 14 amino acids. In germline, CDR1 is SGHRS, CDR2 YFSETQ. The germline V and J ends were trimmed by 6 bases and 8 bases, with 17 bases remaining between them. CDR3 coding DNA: TGCGCCAGCATCAAGGGACACGAGAGAGAAAAACTGTTTTTT. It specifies CASIKGHEREKLFF.

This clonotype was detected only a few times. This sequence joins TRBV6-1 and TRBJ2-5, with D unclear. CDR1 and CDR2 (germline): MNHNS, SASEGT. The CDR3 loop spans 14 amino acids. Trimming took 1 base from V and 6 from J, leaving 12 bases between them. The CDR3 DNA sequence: TGTGCCAGCAGTGAAGTCAGACTTCTAAAGACCCAGTACTTC. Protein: CASSEVRLLKTQYF.

The CDR3 loop reads CASSQGNGELFF. The CDR3, as DNA: TGTGCCAGCAGCCAAGGGAACGGGGAGCTGTTTTTT. The chain is built from TRBV4-2 and TRBJ2-2; the D is unclear. Trimming stripped 1 base from V and 7 bases from J, with 4 bases between. CDR3 size: 12 residues. Germline CDR1 LGHNA, CDR2 YNFKEQ.

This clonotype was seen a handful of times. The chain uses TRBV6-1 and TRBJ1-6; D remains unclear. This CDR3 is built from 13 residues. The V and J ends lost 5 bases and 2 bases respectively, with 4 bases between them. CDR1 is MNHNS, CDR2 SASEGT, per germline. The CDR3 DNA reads TGTGCCAGCAGTCGAACCTATAATTCACCCCTCCACTTT. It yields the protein CASSRTYNSPLHF.

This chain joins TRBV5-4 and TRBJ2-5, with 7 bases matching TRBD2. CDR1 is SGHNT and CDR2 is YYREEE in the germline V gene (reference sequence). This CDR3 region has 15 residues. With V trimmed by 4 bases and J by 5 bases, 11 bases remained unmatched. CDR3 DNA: TGTGCCAGCAGCCCTCCAAAGTCCGGGGGGGAGACCCAGTACTTC. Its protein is CASSPPKSGGETQYF.

CDR3 protein: CAWNRDSATEAFF. The CDR3 bases are TGTGCCTGGAACCGGGACTCGGCCACTGAAGCTTTCTTT. V and J are TRBV30 and TRBJ1-1, with TRBD1 as a possible D gene (5 bases). This CDR3 has 13 amino acids. CDR1 and CDR2 (germline): GTSNPN, SVGIG (reference sequence). V lost 4 bases and J 4 bases, leaving 13 bases between the germline ends.

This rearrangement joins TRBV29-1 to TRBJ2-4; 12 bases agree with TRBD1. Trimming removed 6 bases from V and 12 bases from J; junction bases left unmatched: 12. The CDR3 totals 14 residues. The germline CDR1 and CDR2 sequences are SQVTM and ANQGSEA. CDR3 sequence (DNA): TGCAGCGTAGCCTCCGGGACAGGGGGCACGGGTCAGTACTTC. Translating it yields CSVASGTGGTGQYF.

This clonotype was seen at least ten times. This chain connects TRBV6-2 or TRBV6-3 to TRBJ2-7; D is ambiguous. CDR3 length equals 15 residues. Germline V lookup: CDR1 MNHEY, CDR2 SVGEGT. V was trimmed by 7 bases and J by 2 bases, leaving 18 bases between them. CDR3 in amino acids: CASKIAQNLPYEQYF. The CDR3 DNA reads TGTGCCAGCAAGATTGCCCAGAACTTACCCTACGAGCAGTACTTC.

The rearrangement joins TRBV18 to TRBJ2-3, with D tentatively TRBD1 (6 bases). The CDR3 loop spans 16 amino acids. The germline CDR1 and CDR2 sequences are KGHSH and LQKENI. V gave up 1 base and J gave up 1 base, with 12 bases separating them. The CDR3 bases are TGTGCCAGCTCACCACGGGGCAGGGGAGGCACAGATACGCAGTATTTT. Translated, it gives CASSPRGRGGTDTQYF.

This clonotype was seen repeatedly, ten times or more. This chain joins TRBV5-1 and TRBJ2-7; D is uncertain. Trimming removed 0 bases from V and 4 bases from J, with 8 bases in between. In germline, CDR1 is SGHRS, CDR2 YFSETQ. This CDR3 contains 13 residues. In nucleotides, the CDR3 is TGCGCCAGCAGCTTGGGAGAGTGGTACGAGCAGTACTTC. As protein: CASSLGEWYEQYF.

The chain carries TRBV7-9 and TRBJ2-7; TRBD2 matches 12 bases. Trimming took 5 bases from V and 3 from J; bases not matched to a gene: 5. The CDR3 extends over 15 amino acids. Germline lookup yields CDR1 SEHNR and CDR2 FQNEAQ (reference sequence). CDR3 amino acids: CASSPTSGRYYEQYF. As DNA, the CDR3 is TGTGCCAGCAGCCCTACTAGCGGGAGGTACTACGAGCAGTACTTC.

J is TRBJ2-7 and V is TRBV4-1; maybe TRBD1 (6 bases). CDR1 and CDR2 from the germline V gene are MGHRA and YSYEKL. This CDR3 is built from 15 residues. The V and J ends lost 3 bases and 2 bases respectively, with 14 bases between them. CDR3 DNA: TGCGCCAGCAGCCATCCACAGGGAACCACCTACGAGCAGTACTTC. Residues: CASSHPQGTTYEQYF.

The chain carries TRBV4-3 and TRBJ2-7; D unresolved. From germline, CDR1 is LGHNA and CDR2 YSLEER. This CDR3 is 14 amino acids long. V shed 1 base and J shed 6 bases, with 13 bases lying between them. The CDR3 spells CASSQAGNPGEQYF. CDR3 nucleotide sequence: TGCGCCAGCAGCCAAGCCGGTAACCCGGGCGAGCAGTACTTC.

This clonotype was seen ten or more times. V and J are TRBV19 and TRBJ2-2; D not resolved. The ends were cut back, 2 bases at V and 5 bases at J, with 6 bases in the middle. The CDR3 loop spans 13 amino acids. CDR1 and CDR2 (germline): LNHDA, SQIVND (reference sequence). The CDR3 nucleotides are TGTGCCAGTAGTATACGTAGGACCGGGGAGCTGTTTTTT. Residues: CASSIRRTGELFF.

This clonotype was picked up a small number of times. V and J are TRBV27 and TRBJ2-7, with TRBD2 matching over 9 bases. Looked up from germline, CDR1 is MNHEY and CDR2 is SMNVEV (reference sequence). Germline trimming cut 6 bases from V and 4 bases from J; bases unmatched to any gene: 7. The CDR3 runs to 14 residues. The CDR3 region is CASSPAGGPYEQYF. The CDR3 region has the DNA TGTGCCAGCAGCCCAGCGGGAGGACCTTACGAGCAGTACTTC.

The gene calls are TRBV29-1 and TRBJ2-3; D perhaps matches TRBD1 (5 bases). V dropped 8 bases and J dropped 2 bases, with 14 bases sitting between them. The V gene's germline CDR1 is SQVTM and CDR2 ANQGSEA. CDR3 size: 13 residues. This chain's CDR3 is CSKQIGATDTQYF. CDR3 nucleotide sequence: TGCAGCAAACAAATAGGGGCCACAGATACGCAGTATTTT.

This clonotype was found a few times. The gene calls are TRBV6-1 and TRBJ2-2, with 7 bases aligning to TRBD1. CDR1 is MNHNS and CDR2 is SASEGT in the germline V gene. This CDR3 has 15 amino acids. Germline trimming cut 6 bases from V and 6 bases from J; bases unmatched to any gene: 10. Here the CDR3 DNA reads TGTGCCAGCAGCCGAAGGACAGGACTCGCCGGGGAGCTGTTTTTT. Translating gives CASSRRTGLAGELFF.

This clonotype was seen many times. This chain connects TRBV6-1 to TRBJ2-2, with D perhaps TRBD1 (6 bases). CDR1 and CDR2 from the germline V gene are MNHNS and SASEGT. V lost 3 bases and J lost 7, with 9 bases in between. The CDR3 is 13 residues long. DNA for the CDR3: TGTGCCAGCAGTGACAGGGGATACGGGGAGCTGTTTTTT. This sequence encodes CASSDRGYGELFF.

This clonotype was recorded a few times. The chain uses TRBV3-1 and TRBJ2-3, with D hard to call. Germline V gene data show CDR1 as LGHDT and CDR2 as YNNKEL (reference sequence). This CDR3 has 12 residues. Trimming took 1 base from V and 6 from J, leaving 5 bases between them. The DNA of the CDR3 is TGTGCCAGCAGCCAAGGTTCCGATACGCAGTATTTT. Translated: CASSQGSDTQYF.

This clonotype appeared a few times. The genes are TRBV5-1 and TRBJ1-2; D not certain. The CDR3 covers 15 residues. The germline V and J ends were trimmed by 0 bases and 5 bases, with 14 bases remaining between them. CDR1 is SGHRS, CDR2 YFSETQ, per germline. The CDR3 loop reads CASSLGGRRNYGYTF. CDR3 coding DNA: TGCGCCAGCAGCTTGGGAGGGAGAAGGAATTATGGCTACACCTTC.

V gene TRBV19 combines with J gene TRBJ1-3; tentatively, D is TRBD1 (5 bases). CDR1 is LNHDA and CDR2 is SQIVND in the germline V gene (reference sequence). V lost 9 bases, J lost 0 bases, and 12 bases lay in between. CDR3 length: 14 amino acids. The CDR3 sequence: CASQQDHSGNTIYF. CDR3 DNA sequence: TGTGCCAGCCAACAGGACCACTCTGGAAACACCATATATTTT.

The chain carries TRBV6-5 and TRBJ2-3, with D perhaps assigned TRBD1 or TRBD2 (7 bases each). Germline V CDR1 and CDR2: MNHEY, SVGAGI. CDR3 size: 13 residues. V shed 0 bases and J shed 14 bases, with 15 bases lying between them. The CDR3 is CASSYSSRGGLYF. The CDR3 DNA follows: TGTGCCAGCAGTTACTCTTCCAGGGGGGGTCTGTATTTT.

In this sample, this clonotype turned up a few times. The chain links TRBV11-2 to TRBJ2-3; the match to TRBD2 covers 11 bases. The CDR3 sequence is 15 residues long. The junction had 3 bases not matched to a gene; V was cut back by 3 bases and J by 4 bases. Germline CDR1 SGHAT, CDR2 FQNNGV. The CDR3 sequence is CASSLTSGNSDTQYF. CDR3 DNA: TGTGCCAGCAGCTTGACTAGCGGGAACTCAGATACGCAGTATTTT.

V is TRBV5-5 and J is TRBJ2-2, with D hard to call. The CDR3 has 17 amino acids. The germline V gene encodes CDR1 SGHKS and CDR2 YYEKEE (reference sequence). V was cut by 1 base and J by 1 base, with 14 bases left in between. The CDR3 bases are TGTGCCAGCAGCTTGTTTCTAGGACCGAGGAACACCGGGGAGCTGTTTTTT. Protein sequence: CASSLFLGPRNTGELFF.

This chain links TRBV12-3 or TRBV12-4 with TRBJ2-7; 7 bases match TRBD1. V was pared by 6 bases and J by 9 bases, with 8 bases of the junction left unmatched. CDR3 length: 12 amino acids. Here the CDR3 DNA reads TGTGCCAGCAGCAGGGACAGCGGCGGGCAGTACTTC. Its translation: CASSRDSGGQYF.

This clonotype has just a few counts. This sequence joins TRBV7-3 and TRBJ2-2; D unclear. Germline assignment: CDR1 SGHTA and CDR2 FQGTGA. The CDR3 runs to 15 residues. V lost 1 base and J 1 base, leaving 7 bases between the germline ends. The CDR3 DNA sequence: TGTGCCAGCAGCTTAAGGGAAAAGAACACCGGGGAGCTGTTTTTT. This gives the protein CASSLREKNTGELFF. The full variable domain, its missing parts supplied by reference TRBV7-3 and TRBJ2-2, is GAGVSQTPSNKVTEKGKYVELRCDPISGHTALYWYRQSLGQGPEFLIYFQGTGAADDSGLPNDRFFAVRPEGSVSTLKIQRTERGDSAVYLCASSLREKNTGELFFGEGSRLTVL.

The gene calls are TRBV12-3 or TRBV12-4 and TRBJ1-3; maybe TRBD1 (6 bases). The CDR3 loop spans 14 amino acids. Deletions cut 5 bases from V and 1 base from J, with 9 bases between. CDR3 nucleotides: TGTGCCAGCAGTCGTGGACAGTCTGGAAACACCATATATTTT. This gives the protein CASSRGQSGNTIYF.

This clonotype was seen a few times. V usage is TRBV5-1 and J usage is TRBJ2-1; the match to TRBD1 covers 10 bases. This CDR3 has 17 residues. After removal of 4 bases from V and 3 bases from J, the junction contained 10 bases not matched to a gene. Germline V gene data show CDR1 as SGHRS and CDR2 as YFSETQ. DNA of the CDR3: TGCGCCAGCAGCCCAGGGACAGGGGTTTGGCGCTACAATGAGCAGTTCTTC. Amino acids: CASSPGTGVWRYNEQFF. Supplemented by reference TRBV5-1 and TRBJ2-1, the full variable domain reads KAGVTQTPRYLIKTRGQQVTLSCSPISGHRSVSWYQQTPGQGLQFLFEYFSETQRNKGNFPGRFSGRQFSNSRSEMNVSTLELGDSALYLCASSPGTGVWRYNEQFFGPGTRLTVL.

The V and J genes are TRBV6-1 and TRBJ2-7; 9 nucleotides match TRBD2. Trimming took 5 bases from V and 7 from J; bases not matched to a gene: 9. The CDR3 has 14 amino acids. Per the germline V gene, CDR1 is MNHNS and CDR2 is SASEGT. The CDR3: CASSRSSGVVEQYF. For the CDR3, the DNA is TGTGCCAGCAGTAGGTCTAGCGGGGTCGTAGAGCAGTACTTC.